This TCR beta chain is drawn from a study of shared clonotypes between healthy human individuals. CD45RO-negative, CCR7-selected cells formed the naive CD8 fraction, which excluded terminally differentiated effector memory CD45RA+ cells. As to this clone: The antigen is unknown. Other DNA sequences of this sample code for an identical CDR3.

Data came from immunoSEQ multiplex PCR; TCRdb stores just in-frame clones and leaves some out. Seen here are under 700,000 clones, approximately 95% observed once, and the top ten hold over 0.095%. Findings and caveats of the study: Estimated richness values were generally larger in naive subsets than in memory subsets. The researchers took only blood, and tissue repertoires probably look different. Relative to their counterparts shared across all four donors, non-shared clonotypes exhibited diminished generation probabilities.

V lost 0 bases and J 3 bases, leaving 5 bases between the germline ends. Germline V gives CDR1 SEHNR, CDR2 FQNEAQ (reference sequence). The CDR3 runs 13 residues. The specimen was naive CD8+ T cells sorted from blood. The TCR was taken from a woman aged 25-40 years in good health. J is TRBJ2-5 and V is TRBV7-9; possibly TRBD1 for D (5 bases). This CDR3 is CASSLAREETQYF. DNA for the CDR3: TGTGCCAGCAGCTTAGCCAGGGAAGAGACCCAGTACTTC.